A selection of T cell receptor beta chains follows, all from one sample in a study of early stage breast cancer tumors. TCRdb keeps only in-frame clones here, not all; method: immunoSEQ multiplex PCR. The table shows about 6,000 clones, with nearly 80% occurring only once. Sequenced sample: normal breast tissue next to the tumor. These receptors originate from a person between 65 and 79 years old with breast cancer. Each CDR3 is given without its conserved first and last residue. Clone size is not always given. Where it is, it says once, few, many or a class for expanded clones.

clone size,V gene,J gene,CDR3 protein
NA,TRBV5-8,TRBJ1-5,ASSPGVGQPQH
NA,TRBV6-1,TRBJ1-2,ASSEVVLGGGYT
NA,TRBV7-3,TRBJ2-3,ASSLNGIPTDTQY
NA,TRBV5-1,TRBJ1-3,ASSLGGGGNTIY
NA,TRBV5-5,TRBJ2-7,ASSFTPGEGYEQY
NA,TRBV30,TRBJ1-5,AWSVIGQGSNQPQH
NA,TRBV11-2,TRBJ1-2,ASSLGLSANYGYT
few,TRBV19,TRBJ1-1,ASSRHTNTEAF
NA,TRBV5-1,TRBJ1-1,ASSLHRVNTEAF
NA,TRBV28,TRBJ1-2,ASRKGLNYGYT
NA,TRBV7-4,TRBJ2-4,ASSLYRDRGRAKNIQY
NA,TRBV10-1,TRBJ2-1,ANSFLLSGSSYNEQF
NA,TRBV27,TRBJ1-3,ASSPLEGAGNTIY
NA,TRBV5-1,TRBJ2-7,ASSLAGGSYEQY